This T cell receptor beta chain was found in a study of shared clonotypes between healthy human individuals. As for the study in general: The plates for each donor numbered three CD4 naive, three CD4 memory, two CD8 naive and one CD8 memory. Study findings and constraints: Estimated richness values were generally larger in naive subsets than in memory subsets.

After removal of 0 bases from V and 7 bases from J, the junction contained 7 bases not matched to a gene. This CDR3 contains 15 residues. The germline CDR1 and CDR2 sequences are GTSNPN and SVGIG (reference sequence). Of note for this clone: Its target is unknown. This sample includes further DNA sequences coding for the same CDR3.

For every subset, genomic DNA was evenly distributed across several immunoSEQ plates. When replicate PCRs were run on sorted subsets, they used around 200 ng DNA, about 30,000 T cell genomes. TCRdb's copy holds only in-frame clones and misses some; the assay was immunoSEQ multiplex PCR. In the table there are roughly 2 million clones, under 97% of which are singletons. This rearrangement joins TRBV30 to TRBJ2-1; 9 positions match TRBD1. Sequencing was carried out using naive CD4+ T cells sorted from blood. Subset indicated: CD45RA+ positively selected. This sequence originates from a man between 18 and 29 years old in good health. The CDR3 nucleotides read TGTGCCTGGAGTGTAAGGACAGGGGTTGGGAATGAGCAGTTCTTC. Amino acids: CAWSVRTGVGNEQFF.